The entry that follows covers one T cell receptor (beta chain) sequence. The antigen remains unidentified. Looked up from germline, CDR1 is SGHAT and CDR2 is FQNNGV. The CDR3 extends over 15 amino acids. Trimming at V came to 6 bases and at J to 6 bases, leaving 13 bases not matched to a gene. Profiling relied on immunoSEQ multiplex PCR, and the TCRdb table lists in-frame clones only, not all of them. This sample carries about 79,000 clones, 75% to 95% of them seen once, and the ten largest clones take roughly 6.9%. This sample was taken from a study of OX40 agonist ivuxolimab in advanced cancers. Across the whole study: Checkpoint inhibitors had been given previously to roughly 40% of patients. Partial responses were recorded for three patients, including one with hepatocellular carcinoma and two with cutaneous melanoma. Overall study results and limits: In the expanded peripheral T cells, antigen specificity was never determined. Part of the nonresponder group also had normalized T-cell clonal expansion that was low.

The rearrangement uses TRBV11-2 and TRBJ2-7; the match to TRBD1 covers 8 bases. The sample was CD4+ or CD8+ T cells sorted from blood, taken in a trial of the OX40 agonist ivuxolimab. The sequence derives from an adult with an advanced solid tumor such as melanoma, head and neck, liver or kidney cancer. The chain's CDR3 is CASRFLRGHRGEQYF. In nucleotides, the CDR3 is TGTGCCAGCAGATTCCTCAGGGGGCACCGGGGCGAGCAGTACTTC.